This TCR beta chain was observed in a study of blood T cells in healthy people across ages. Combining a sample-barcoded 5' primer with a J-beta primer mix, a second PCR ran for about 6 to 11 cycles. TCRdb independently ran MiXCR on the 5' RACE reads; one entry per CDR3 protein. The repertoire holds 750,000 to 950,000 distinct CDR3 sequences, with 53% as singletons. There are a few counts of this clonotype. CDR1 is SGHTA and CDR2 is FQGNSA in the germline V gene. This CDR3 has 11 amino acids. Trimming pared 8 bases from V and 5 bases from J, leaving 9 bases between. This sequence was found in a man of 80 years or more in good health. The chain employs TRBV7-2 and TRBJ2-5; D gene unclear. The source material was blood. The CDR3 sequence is CASGPEETQYF. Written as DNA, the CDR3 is TGTGCCAGCGGACCCGAGGAGACCCAGTACTTC.